This T cell receptor beta chain was profiled in a study of CD8 T cells in Susac syndrome. Findings and caveats of the study: The total CD8+ repertoires yielded sixteen Susac-specific public clones and the CD8+ TEMRA repertoires yielded roughly five.

The table lists this clonotype with a count of one. Antigen: not known. The V gene's germline CDR1 is DFQATT and CDR2 SNEGSKA (reference sequence). CDR3 length: 13 amino acids. V was clipped by 3 bases and J by 2 bases; unmatched bases: 4. Reverse transcription of roughly 0.45 to 1 ug RNA was carried out with random hexamers. TCRdb reprocessed the immunoSEQ multiplex PCR reads via MiXCR and lists one record per CDR3 protein. This sample has around 110,000 distinct CDR3 sequences, with roughly 94% found just once. The receptor's source is a human donor with Susac syndrome. Sequencing input: CD8+ T cells from PBMCs. The V and J genes are TRBV20-1 and TRBJ2-7, with 7 bases identical to TRBD2. The DNA of the CDR3 is TGCAGTGCTAGGGCCCGGGGGGCCTACGAGCAGTACTTC. Protein product: CSARARGAYEQYF.